One and the same sample provided the 21 T cell receptor beta chains below, sequenced in a study of shared clonotypes between healthy human individuals. Some clones are missing from TCRdb's copy, which holds only in-frame ones; the method was immunoSEQ multiplex PCR. The table lists about 1.4 million clones, around 97% of them singletons. The specimen sequenced was naive CD4+ T cells sorted from blood. Subset defined: CD45RA+ positively selected. The receptors derive from a man younger than 40 in good health.

The chain joins TRBV7-3 to TRBJ2-5; no clear D gene. From germline, CDR1 is SGHTA and CDR2 FQGTGA. This CDR3 has 13 residues. Deletions cut 5 bases from V and 0 bases from J, with 7 bases between. The CDR3 region is CASSRKYQETQYF. The CDR3 nucleotides read TGTGCCAGCAGCCGTAAATACCAAGAGACCCAGTACTTC.

This sequence joins TRBV2 and TRBJ2-3; the match to TRBD1 covers 8 bases. Germline CDR1 SNHLY, CDR2 FYNNEI. V dropped 5 bases and J dropped 5; count of bases not matched to a gene: 6. This CDR3 comprises 14 residues. CDR3 in amino acids: CASSRQGWGDTQYF. CDR3 DNA sequence: TGTGCCAGCAGTCGACAGGGGTGGGGAGATACGCAGTATTTT.

The rearrangement links TRBV27 to TRBJ2-7; D gene unclear. Between the trimmed V and J ends, which lost 7 bases and 5 bases, there was a span of 6 bases. The CDR3 is 10 residues long. The germline gives CDR1 MNHEY, CDR2 SMNVEV (reference sequence). The CDR3 DNA is TGTGCCAGCAAACCCCACGAGCAGTACTTC. This translates into CASKPHEQYF.

The count of this clone is one. The chain has TRBV5-4 and TRBJ2-3; D tentatively fits TRBD1 or TRBD2 (7 bases each). The germline V and J ends were trimmed by 1 base and 2 bases, with 11 bases remaining between them. Germline values: CDR1 SGHNT, CDR2 YYREEE (reference sequence). This CDR3 contains 15 residues. CDR3 amino acids: CASSLSGTDTDTQYF. For the CDR3, the DNA is TGTGCCAGCAGCTTGAGCGGGACAGACACAGATACGCAGTATTTT.

As DNA, the CDR3 is TGCAGCGTTGAGTTGGGACCGAGCTACACCTTC. Its translation is CSVELGPSYTF. The chain recombines TRBV29-1 with TRBJ1-2; the D gene is possibly TRBD1 (5 bases). This CDR3 region has 11 residues. The germline gives CDR1 SQVTM, CDR2 ANQGSEA. V lost 3 bases to trimming and J lost 9 bases, with 11 bases between them.

With respect to this clone: Other DNA sequences in the sample encode the same CDR3. The chain couples TRBV15 to TRBJ2-7; D possibly corresponds to TRBD1 (5 bases). V lost 2 bases and J lost 0, with 8 bases in between. There are 14 residues in the CDR3. Germline lookup yields CDR1 LNHNV and CDR2 YYDKDF (reference sequence). In DNA form, the CDR3 reads TGTGCCACCAGCAGACAGGGCAGCTCCTACGAGCAGTACTTC. Protein product: CATSRQGSSYEQYF.

The V gene is TRBV10-1, the J gene TRBJ1-1; no clear D gene. Germline values: CDR1 WNHNN, CDR2 SYGVQD (reference sequence). This CDR3 has 8 amino acids. Between the trimmed V and J ends, which lost 8 bases and 10 bases, there was a span of 5 bases. CDR3 amino acids: CASLRAFF. CDR3 sequence (DNA): TGCGCCAGCCTTCGAGCTTTCTTT.

The chain is built from TRBV5-6 and TRBJ2-1; D unclear. The CDR3 has 12 amino acids. The germline CDR1 and CDR2 sequences are SGHDT and YYEEEE. V was pared by 3 bases and J by 8 bases, with 9 bases between. Here the CDR3 reads CASSSQVHEQFF. Written as DNA, the CDR3 is TGTGCCAGCAGCTCGCAGGTCCATGAGCAGTTCTTC.

V usage is TRBV6-5 and J usage is TRBJ2-4; 8 bases match TRBD1. The germline V gene encodes CDR1 MNHEY and CDR2 SVGAGI. The CDR3 length is 12 residues. V dropped 7 bases and J dropped 9; count of bases not matched to a gene: 5. CDR3 amino acids: CASTATGAIQYF. In DNA, the CDR3 is TGTGCCAGCACCGCGACAGGGGCCATTCAGTACTTC.

The chain joins TRBV10-1 to TRBJ2-3; 8 bases map to TRBD2. The CDR3 has 14 residues. Germline CDR1 is WNHNN and CDR2 is SYGVQD (reference sequence). Losses at the gene ends were 1 base for V and 8 bases for J; bases not matched to a gene: 5. For the CDR3, the DNA is TGCGCCAGCAGTGAGTTTTCTAGCGGGCGTACGCAGTATTTT. Its protein product is CASSEFSSGRTQYF.

This sequence joins TRBV6-1 and TRBJ1-1; no clear D gene. Germline CDR1 and CDR2: MNHNS and SASEGT. V was clipped by 4 bases and J by 6 bases, with 12 bases between them. This CDR3 contains 13 residues. In nucleotides, the CDR3 is TGTGCCAGCAGTGTAGGGAAATTGGCTGAAGCTTTCTTT. Protein sequence: CASSVGKLAEAFF.

The chain employs TRBV14 and TRBJ2-1; D unresolved. Trimming stripped 2 bases from V and 4 bases from J, with 12 bases between. The V gene's germline CDR1 is SGHDN and CDR2 FVKESK. The CDR3 has 15 residues. The CDR3 protein is CASSQYLAEYNEQFF. The CDR3 region has the DNA TGTGCCAGCAGCCAATACTTAGCAGAGTACAATGAGCAGTTCTTC. Full variable domain (rest looked up from reference TRBV14 and TRBJ2-1): EAGVTQFPSHSVIEKGQTVTLRCDPISGHDNLYWYRRVMGKEIKFLLHFVKESKQDESGMPNNRFLAERTGGTYSTLKVQPAELEDSGVYFCASSQYLAEYNEQFFGPGTRLTVL.

A note on this clone: One end of the junction varies from germline; a read error may be responsible. The chain recombines TRBV14 with TRBJ1-2, with D unresolved. The CDR3 has 14 residues. CDR1 and CDR2 from the germline V gene are SGHDN and FVKESK. The CDR3 spells CASSQAGTIYGYTF. The CDR3 DNA follows: TGTGCCAGCAGTCAAGCAGGAACTATCTATGGCTACACCTTC. Using reference TRBV14 and TRBJ1-2 for the parts outside the CDR3, the full variable domain is EAGVTQFPSHSVIEKGQTVTLRCDPISGHDNLYWYRRVMGKEIKFLLHFVKESKQDESGMPNNRFLAERTGGTYSTLKVQPAELEDSGVYFCASSQAGTIYGYTFGSGTRLTVV.

This sequence joins TRBV2 and TRBJ2-7, with TRBD2 matching 7 bases. CDR1 and CDR2 from the germline V gene are SNHLY and FYNNEI. J was trimmed by 0 bases and V by 9 bases; bases with no gene match: 8. The CDR3 covers 14 residues. CDR3 DNA sequence: TGTGCCAGTGGTGGTCGCGGGAGCTCCTACGAGCAGTACTTC. Translated, it gives CASGGRGSSYEQYF.

The chain employs TRBV28 and TRBJ2-7; TRBD2 is a possible D gene (6 bases). Germline V gives CDR1 MDHEN, CDR2 SYDVKM. Deletions cut 6 bases from V and 6 bases from J, with 12 bases between. The CDR3 is 12 amino acids. The CDR3 loop reads CASRGGTGEQYF. In DNA form, the CDR3 reads TGTGCCAGCAGGGGCGGGACCGGCGAGCAGTACTTC.

The rearrangement joins TRBV21-1 to TRBJ2-1; the table calls TRBD1, which could not be checked here. TRBV21-1 is flagged as a pseudogene. The CDR3 sequence is 18 residues long. The DNA of the CDR3 is TGTGCCAGCAGCAAAGGGCAGGGGTCGGGGAAGGTCTACAATGAGCAGTTCTTC. Amino acid sequence: CASSKGQGSGKVYNEQFF.

The genes are TRBV7-9 and TRBJ2-1; 9 bases align to TRBD2. V lost 6 bases to trimming and J lost 4 bases; unmatched junction nucleotides: 10. CDR3 length equals 16 residues. CDR1 and CDR2 from the germline V gene are SEHNR and FQNEAQ (reference sequence). In DNA form, the CDR3 reads TGTGCCAGCAGGTCGAGGGCAGCGGGGGGTTACAATGAGCAGTTCTTC. This codes for CASRSRAAGGYNEQFF.

The gene calls are TRBV14 and TRBJ2-2; D may be TRBD2 (6 bases). The V end lost 4 bases, the J end lost 6 bases, and 9 bases lay between the germline ends. Germline CDR1 and CDR2: SGHDN and FVKESK. The CDR3 contains 13 residues. CDR3 sequence: CASSPRLAGELFF. In nucleotides, the CDR3 is TGTGCCAGCAGCCCCAGACTAGCCGGGGAGCTGTTTTTT.

The chain is built from TRBV7-9 and TRBJ2-7, with 10 positions matching TRBD1. The CDR3 runs 16 residues. Germline CDR1 and CDR2: SEHNR and FQNEAQ (reference sequence). Trimming at V came to 6 bases and at J to 5 bases, leaving 13 bases not matched to a gene. The CDR3 here is CASSPARDRGRNEQYF. The CDR3 DNA reads TGTGCCAGCAGTCCTGCCCGGGACAGGGGCAGGAACGAGCAGTACTTC.

The chain recombines TRBV5-4 with TRBJ2-7; 9 bases are shared with TRBD1. Per the germline V gene, CDR1 is SGHNT and CDR2 is YYREEE (reference sequence). The junction had 8 bases not matched to a gene; V was cut back by 2 bases and J by 5 bases. This CDR3 contains 15 residues. The CDR3 protein is CASSLTGQGFHEQYF. The CDR3 DNA is TGTGCCAGCAGCTTAACGGGACAGGGCTTCCACGAGCAGTACTTC.

CDR3 sequence: CASSLGRVGTLVLYEQYF. The CDR3 nucleotides are TGTGCCAGCAGCTTAGGGAGGGTGGGGACCCTAGTCCTTTACGAGCAGTACTTC. This chain connects TRBV11-3 to TRBJ2-7, with D possibly matching TRBD2 (6 bases). Between the trimmed V and J ends, which lost 1 base and 4 bases, there was a span of 23 bases. The length of the CDR3 is 18 residues. The V gene's germline CDR1 is SGHNT and CDR2 YENEEA.